A single T cell receptor beta chain is shown here with its context. Profiled with immunoSEQ multiplex PCR; TCRdb holds only in-frame clones, not every one. Of around 170,000 clones listed, roughly 85% were seen once; the top ten hold roughly 15%. This sample stems from a study of cytomegalovirus exposure and HLA in healthy donors. For the study at large: Later analysis reported that the approximately 110 validation repertoires shared the platform of the approximately 670 first-cohort repertoires.

The ends lost 9 bases at V and 2 bases at J; junction bases unmatched: 4. This CDR3 spans 14 amino acids. The germline V gene has CDR1 SNHLY and CDR2 FYNNEI. The sample comprised PBMCs. The chain joins TRBV2 to TRBJ2-3, with 11 nucleotides matching TRBD2. This sequence was found in a man aged 18 to 30 in good health and CMV-seropositive. CDR3 nucleotide sequence: TGTGCCAGGACTAGCGGGACTAACACAGATACGCAGTATTTT. Its protein product is CARTSGTNTDTQYF.